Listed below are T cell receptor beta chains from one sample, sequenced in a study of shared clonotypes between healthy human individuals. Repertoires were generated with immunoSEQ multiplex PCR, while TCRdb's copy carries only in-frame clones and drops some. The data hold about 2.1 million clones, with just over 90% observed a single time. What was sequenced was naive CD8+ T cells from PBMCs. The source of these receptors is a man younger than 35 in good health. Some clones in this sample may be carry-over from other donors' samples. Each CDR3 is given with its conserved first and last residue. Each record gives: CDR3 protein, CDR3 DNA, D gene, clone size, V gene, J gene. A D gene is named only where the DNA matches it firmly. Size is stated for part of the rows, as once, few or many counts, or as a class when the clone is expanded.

CASRTGDEQFF	TGCGCCAGCAGAACAGGGGATGAGCAGTTCTTC	TRBD1	.	TRBV5-1	TRBJ2-1
CASSLGGQTIHEQFF	TGCGCCAGCAGCTTGGGGGGACAGACTATCCATGAGCAGTTCTTC	TRBD1	.	TRBV5-1	TRBJ2-1
CASSQERVPYEQYF	TGTGCCAGCAGCCAAGAAAGGGTGCCCTACGAGCAGTACTTC	.	.	TRBV4-2	TRBJ2-7
CASSQAGGGANYGYTF	TGCGCCAGCAGCCAAGCGGGGGGTGGGGCTAACTATGGCTACACCTTC	.	.	TRBV4-1	TRBJ1-2
CASSLLEESTEAFF	TGCGCCAGCAGCTTGTTGGAGGAATCCACTGAAGCTTTCTTT	.	.	TRBV5-1	TRBJ1-1
CATLTGGSYEQYF	TGTGCCACCCTAACAGGGGGATCCTACGAGCAGTACTTC	TRBD1	.	TRBV7-9	TRBJ2-7
CASSLWGTQETQYF	TGTGCCAGCAGTTTATGGGGCACCCAAGAGACCCAGTACTTC	.	.	TRBV28	TRBJ2-5
CASSYDGIGGIYEQYF	TGTGCCAGCAGTTACGATGGGATTGGGGGGATTTACGAGCAGTACTTC	.	.	TRBV6-5	TRBJ2-7
CASSLARDLLRSQQYF	TGTGCCAGCAGCTTGGCCAGGGACCTACTACGTTCTCAGCAGTACTTC	.	.	TRBV5-4	TRBJ2-7
CASSLLRGSTDTQYF	TGTGCCAGCAGTCTCCTGAGAGGGAGCACAGATACGCAGTATTTT	.	.	TRBV27	TRBJ2-3
CASSRGQNQPQHF	TGCGCCAGCAGTCGGGGACAGAATCAGCCCCAGCATTTT	TRBD1	.	TRBV5-1	TRBJ1-5
CASSEKFAGGPNEQFF	TGTGCCAGCAGTGAAAAGTTCGCGGGAGGGCCAAATGAGCAGTTCTTC	TRBD2	.	TRBV6-1	TRBJ2-1
CASSIAPTGKYTEAFF	TGTGCCAGTAGTATAGCCCCGACAGGGAAGTACACTGAAGCTTTCTTT	TRBD1	.	TRBV19	TRBJ1-1
CASSSTSGSFDEQFF	TGTGCCAGCAGCTCGACTAGCGGGAGTTTCGATGAGCAGTTCTTC	TRBD2	.	TRBV7-3	TRBJ2-1
CASSDGTAPNEQFF	TGTGCCAGCAGCGACGGGACGGCCCCCAATGAGCAGTTCTTC	.	.	TRBV9	TRBJ2-1
CASSLYPLAGGPGNEQFF	TGTGCCAGCAGTTTATACCCCCTAGCGGGAGGGCCTGGGAATGAGCAGTTCTTC	TRBD2	.	TRBV27	TRBJ2-1
CASSLYARASDGQYF	TGTGCCAGCAGTTTATACGCACGTGCGTCCGACGGGCAGTACTTC	.	.	TRBV27	TRBJ2-7
CASSQLGGRVGTDTQYF	TGCGCCAGCAGCCAGCTAGGGGGCAGGGTCGGCACAGATACGCAGTATTTT	TRBD1	.	TRBV4-1	TRBJ2-3
CASSGTGGAEYF	TGCGCCAGCAGCGGGACAGGGGGCGCGGAGTACTTC	TRBD1	.	TRBV5-1	TRBJ2-7
CASSLVGPGSAEQYF	TGTGCCAGCAGCTTAGTAGGCCCTGGGTCTGCCGAGCAGTACTTC	.	.	TRBV7-9	TRBJ2-7
CSVENWANEQFF	TGCAGCGTTGAGAATTGGGCGAATGAGCAGTTCTTC	.	once	TRBV29-1	TRBJ2-1
CASSPQQRSQETQYF	TGTGCCAGCTCACCACAGCAGCGTTCCCAAGAGACCCAGTACTTC	.	.	TRBV18	TRBJ2-5
CASSTYLRGEQYF	TGTGCCAGCAGTACATACCTCAGGGGCGAGCAGTACTTC	.	once	TRBV6-5	TRBJ2-7
CASSLWAVGGGPSTEAFF	TGTGCCAGCAGTTTATGGGCAGTGGGGGGGGGCCCGAGCACTGAAGCTTTCTTT	.	.	TRBV27	TRBJ1-1
CASSPRQRPPYEQYF	TGTGCCAGCAGTCCAAGACAGAGACCCCCCTACGAGCAGTACTTC	.	once	TRBV6-5	TRBJ2-7
CASSTRTVNTEAFF	TGTGCCAGTAGTACTCGGACGGTGAACACTGAAGCTTTCTTT	.	.	TRBV19	TRBJ1-1
CASSFYRPSGIGVTGELFF	TGTGCCAGCAGTTTCTACCGACCTAGCGGCATCGGAGTCACCGGGGAGCTGTTTTTT	TRBD2	.	TRBV27	TRBJ2-2
CASSVEAGVGTGELFF	TGTGCCAGCAGCGTCGAAGCGGGAGTCGGCACCGGGGAGCTGTTTTTT	TRBD2	.	TRBV9	TRBJ2-2
CASSFGTSTDTQYF	TGTGCCAGCAGCTTCGGGACGAGCACAGATACGCAGTATTTT	.	.	TRBV5-6	TRBJ2-3
CASSVGHKETQYF	TGTGCCAGCAGCGTAGGACATAAAGAGACCCAGTACTTC	.	.	TRBV9	TRBJ2-5
CASSPRLAGKSGELFF	TGTGCCAGCAGCCCCCGACTAGCGGGAAAATCCGGGGAGCTGTTTTTT	TRBD2	once	TRBV7-3	TRBJ2-2
CASSPWDRRTEQYF	TGTGCCAGCAGCCCATGGGACAGGCGAACCGAGCAGTACTTC	TRBD1	.	TRBV9	TRBJ2-7
CASSQRGDRSNTGELFF	TGCGCCAGCAGCCAAAGGGGGGACCGCTCGAACACCGGGGAGCTGTTTTTT	.	.	TRBV4-1	TRBJ2-2
CASSFSGLALDEQYF	TGTGCCAGCAGCTTTTCGGGACTCGCCTTGGACGAGCAGTACTTC	.	.	TRBV7-8	TRBJ2-7
CASSFTKTEDGYTF	TGTGCCAGCAGCTTCACCAAAACGGAGGATGGCTACACCTTC	.	.	TRBV7-9	TRBJ1-2
CASSKRARNEQYF	TGTGCCAGCAGTAAACGTGCCAGGAACGAGCAGTACTTC	.	.	TRBV28	TRBJ2-7
CATWRLLHSNTQYF	TGTGCCACCTGGAGGCTCCTCCATTCCAATACGCAGTATTTT	.	.	TRBV27	TRBJ2-3
CASSQVGYGANVLTF	TGTGCCAGCAGCCAAGTGGGGTACGGGGCCAACGTCCTGACTTTC	.	.	TRBV14	TRBJ2-6
CASSLSANTEAFF	TGTGCCAGCAGTTTATCGGCGAACACTGAAGCTTTCTTT	.	.	TRBV27	TRBJ1-1
CASSQVGGAPEAFF	TGCGCCAGCAGCCAAGTAGGGGGTGCCCCTGAAGCTTTCTTT	.	.	TRBV4-1	TRBJ1-1
CASSLAGDPGELFF	TGTGCCAGCAGTTTAGCGGGAGATCCCGGGGAGCTGTTTTTT	TRBD2	.	TRBV28	TRBJ2-2
CASSRTGGASGEQYF	TGCGCCAGCAGCCGAACAGGGGGCGCGAGTGGCGAGCAGTACTTC	TRBD1	.	TRBV5-1	TRBJ2-7
CASSSVLAGVVNEQFF	TGTGCCAGCAGCTCCGTACTAGCGGGAGTCGTCAATGAGCAGTTCTTC	TRBD2	.	TRBV7-8	TRBJ2-1
CASSLAPGLYNEQFF	TGTGCCAGCAGCCTCGCACCGGGCCTTTACAATGAGCAGTTCTTC	.	.	TRBV7-9	TRBJ2-1
CASSSRTTHYEQYF	TGTGCCAGCAGTTCCAGGACCACCCATTACGAGCAGTACTTC	.	.	TRBV27	TRBJ2-7
CASSSFPSHPYEQYF	TGTGCCAGCAGCTCTTTTCCCTCCCACCCCTACGAGCAGTACTTC	.	.	TRBV5-5	TRBJ2-7
CASRRGRDGYSGNTIYF	TGTGCCAGCAGAAGGGGGAGGGACGGCTACTCTGGAAACACCATATATTTT	.	.	TRBV2	TRBJ1-3
CAISVRDRVSGANVLTF	TGTGCCATCAGTGTGCGGGACAGGGTCTCTGGGGCCAACGTCCTGACTTTC	TRBD1	once	TRBV10-3	TRBJ2-6
CASSFPVSSGVNTGELFF	TGTGCCAGCAGCTTTCCTGTCTCTAGCGGGGTAAACACCGGGGAGCTGTTTTTT	TRBD2	.	TRBV5-8	TRBJ2-2
CASSVGTGEWTGELFF	TGTGCCAGCAGCGTAGGTACAGGGGAGTGGACCGGGGAGCTGTTTTTT	TRBD1	once	TRBV9	TRBJ2-2
CASSILLAGAGETQYF	TGTGCCAGTAGTATTCTCCTAGCGGGAGCGGGAGAGACCCAGTACTTC	TRBD2	.	TRBV19	TRBJ2-5
CASSYTGQQETQYF	TGTGCCAGCAGCTACACAGGACAGCAAGAGACCCAGTACTTC	.	.	TRBV6-6	TRBJ2-5
CASSDPGQYEQYF	TGTGCCAGCAGCGACCCGGGGCAATACGAGCAGTACTTC	.	.	TRBV7-9	TRBJ2-7
CASSLNLNTEAFF	TGTGCCAGCAGTTTAAATCTGAACACTGAAGCTTTCTTT	.	.	TRBV28	TRBJ1-1
CATYTRDRASNTGELFF	TGTGCCACCTACACCCGGGACAGAGCCTCGAACACCGGGGAGCTGTTTTTT	TRBD1	.	TRBV2	TRBJ2-2
CASSPGGFYYGYTF	TGTGCCAGCAGCCCAGGGGGTTTCTACTATGGCTACACCTTC	TRBD1	.	TRBV27	TRBJ1-2
CASSDAVYNEQFF	TGTGCCAGCAGTGATGCAGTATACAATGAGCAGTTCTTC	.	.	TRBV25-1	TRBJ2-1